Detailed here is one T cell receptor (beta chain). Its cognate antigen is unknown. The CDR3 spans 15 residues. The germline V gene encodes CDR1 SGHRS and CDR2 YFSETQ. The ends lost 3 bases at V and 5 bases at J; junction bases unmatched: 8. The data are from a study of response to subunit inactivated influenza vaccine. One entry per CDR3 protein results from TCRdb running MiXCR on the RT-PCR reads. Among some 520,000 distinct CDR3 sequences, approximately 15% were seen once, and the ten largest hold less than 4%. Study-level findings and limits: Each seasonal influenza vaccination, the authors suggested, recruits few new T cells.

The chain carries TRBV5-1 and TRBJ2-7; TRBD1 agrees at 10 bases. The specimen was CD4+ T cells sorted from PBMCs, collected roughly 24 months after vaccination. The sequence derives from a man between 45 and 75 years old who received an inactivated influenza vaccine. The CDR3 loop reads CASSSDGQGGNEQYF. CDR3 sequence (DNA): TGCGCCAGCAGCTCCGATGGACAGGGGGGGAACGAGCAGTACTTC.